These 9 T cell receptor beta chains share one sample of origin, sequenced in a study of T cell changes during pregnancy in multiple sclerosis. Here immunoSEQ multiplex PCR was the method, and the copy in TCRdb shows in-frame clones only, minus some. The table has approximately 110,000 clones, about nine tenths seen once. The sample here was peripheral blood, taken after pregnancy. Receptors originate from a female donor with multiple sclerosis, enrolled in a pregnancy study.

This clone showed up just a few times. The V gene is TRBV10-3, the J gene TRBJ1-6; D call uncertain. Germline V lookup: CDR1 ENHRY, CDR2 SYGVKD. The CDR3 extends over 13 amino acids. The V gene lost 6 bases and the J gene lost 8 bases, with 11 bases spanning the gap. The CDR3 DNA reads TGTGCCATCAGATCGACACTAGATTCACCCCTCCACTTT. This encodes CAIRSTLDSPLHF.

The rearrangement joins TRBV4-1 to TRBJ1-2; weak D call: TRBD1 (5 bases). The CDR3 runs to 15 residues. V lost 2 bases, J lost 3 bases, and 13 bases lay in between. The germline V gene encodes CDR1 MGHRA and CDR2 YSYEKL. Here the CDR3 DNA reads TGCGCCAGCAGCCAAACCAAGGGGAGGGACTATGGCTACACCTTC. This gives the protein CASSQTKGRDYGYTF.

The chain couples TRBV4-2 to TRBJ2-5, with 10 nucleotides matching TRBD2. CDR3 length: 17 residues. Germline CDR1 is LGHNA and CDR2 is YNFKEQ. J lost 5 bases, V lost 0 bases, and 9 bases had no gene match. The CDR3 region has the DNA TGTGCCAGCAGCCAAGATATGAAGCGGGGGGGCTGGGAGACCCAGTACTTC. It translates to CASSQDMKRGGWETQYF.

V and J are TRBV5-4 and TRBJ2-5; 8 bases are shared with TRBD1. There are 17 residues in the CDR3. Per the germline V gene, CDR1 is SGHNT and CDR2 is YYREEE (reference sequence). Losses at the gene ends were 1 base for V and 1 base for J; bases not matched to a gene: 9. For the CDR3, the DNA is TGTGCCAGCAGCTTGTACCAGGGGGCAGCGGTCCAAGAGACCCAGTACTTC. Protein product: CASSLYQGAAVQETQYF.

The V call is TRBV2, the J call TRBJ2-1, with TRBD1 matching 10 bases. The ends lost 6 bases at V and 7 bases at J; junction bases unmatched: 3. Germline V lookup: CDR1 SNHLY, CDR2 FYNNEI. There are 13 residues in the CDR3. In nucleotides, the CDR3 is TGTGCCAGCAGGGACAGGGGGTGGAATGAGCAGTTCTTC. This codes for CASRDRGWNEQFF.

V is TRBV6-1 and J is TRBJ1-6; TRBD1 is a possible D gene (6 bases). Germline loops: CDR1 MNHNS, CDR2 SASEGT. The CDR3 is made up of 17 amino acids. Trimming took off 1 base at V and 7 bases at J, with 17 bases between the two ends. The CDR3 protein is CASSEVGYREKNSPLHF. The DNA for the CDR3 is TGTGCCAGCAGTGAAGTTGGTTACAGGGAAAAGAATTCACCCCTCCACTTT.

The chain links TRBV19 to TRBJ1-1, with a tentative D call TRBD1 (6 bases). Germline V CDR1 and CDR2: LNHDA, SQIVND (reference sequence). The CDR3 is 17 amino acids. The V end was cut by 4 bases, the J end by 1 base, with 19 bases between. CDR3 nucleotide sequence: TGTGCCAGTAGTACAAACAGGGTTGTGTTATCGAACACTGAAGCTTTCTTT. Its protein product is CASSTNRVVLSNTEAFF. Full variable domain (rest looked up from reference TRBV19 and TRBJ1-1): DGGITQSPKYLFRKEGQNVTLSCEQNLNHDAMYWYRQDPGQGLRLIYYSQIVNDFQKGDIAEGYSVSREKKESFPLTVTSAQKNPTAFYLCASSTNRVVLSNTEAFFGQGTRLTVV.

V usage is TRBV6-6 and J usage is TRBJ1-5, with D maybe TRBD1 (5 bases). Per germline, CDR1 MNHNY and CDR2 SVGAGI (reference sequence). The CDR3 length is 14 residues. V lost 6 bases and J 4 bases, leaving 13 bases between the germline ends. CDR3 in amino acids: CASRFKDTNQPQHF. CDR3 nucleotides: TGTGCCAGCAGATTCAAGGACACTAATCAGCCCCAGCATTTT.

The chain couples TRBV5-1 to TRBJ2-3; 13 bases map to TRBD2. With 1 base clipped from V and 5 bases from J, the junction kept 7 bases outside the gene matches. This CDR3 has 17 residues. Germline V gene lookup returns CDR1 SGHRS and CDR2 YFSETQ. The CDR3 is CASSLTSGGVERDTQYF. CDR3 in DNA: TGCGCCAGCAGCTTGACTAGCGGGGGGGTAGAAAGAGATACGCAGTATTTT.